A selection of T cell receptor beta chains follows, all from one sample in a study of CD8 T cells in ankylosing spondylitis. TCRdb re-called the 5' RACE reads through MiXCR, storing one row per CDR3 protein. This table holds fewer than 200,000 distinct CDR3 sequences, 15% to 20% found once. Material for sequencing was blood, either unsorted or a sorted T cell fraction (not recorded which). These receptors originate from a male donor aged 5 to 29 with ankylosing spondylitis or in good health (not recorded which). The CDR3 runs from the conserved cysteine through the conserved F or W. The D gene is left open where the match is weak. Part of the rows lack a size; the others show once, few, many or a class for expanded clones.

CDR3 length: 19
D gene: .
V gene: TRBV10-3
J gene: TRBJ2-7
clone size: many
CDR3 protein: CAISESSLLGGGVPYEQYF
CDR3 DNA: TGTGCCATCAGTGAGTCGTCCCTGCTTGGCGGTGGGGTCCCCTACGAGCAGTACTTC

CDR3 length: 14
D gene: TRBD1
V gene: TRBV12-3/TRBV12-4
J gene: TRBJ1-1
clone size: many
CDR3 protein: CASSRTGDWGEAFF
CDR3 DNA: TGTGCCAGCAGCCGGACAGGGGACTGGGGGGAAGCTTTCTTT

CDR3 length: 14
D gene: TRBD2
V gene: TRBV20-1
J gene: TRBJ2-5
clone size: .
CDR3 protein: CSARDLGRDETQYF
CDR3 DNA: TGCAGTGCTAGAGATCTGGGGAGGGATGAGACCCAGTACTTC

CDR3 length: 14
D gene: .
V gene: TRBV5-1
J gene: TRBJ2-4
clone size: many
CDR3 protein: CASSLGSPKDIQYF
CDR3 DNA: TGCGCCAGCAGCTTGGGATCCCCCAAAGACATTCAGTACTTC

CDR3 length: 14
D gene: .
V gene: TRBV12-3/TRBV12-4
J gene: TRBJ2-3
clone size: many
CDR3 protein: CASSLNVSPDTQYF
CDR3 DNA: TGTGCCAGCAGTCTCAACGTATCTCCAGATACGCAGTATTTT

CDR3 length: 15
D gene: TRBD2
V gene: TRBV30
J gene: TRBJ2-2
clone size: many
CDR3 protein: CAWSVGGSGAGELFF
CDR3 DNA: TGTGCCTGGAGTGTGGGGGGGAGTGGGGCCGGGGAGCTGTTTTTT

CDR3 length: 13
D gene: .
V gene: TRBV18
J gene: TRBJ1-2
clone size: .
CDR3 protein: CASSSSGDYGYTF
CDR3 DNA: TGTGCCAGCTCTTCATCGGGGGACTATGGCTACACCTTC

CDR3 length: 13
D gene: .
V gene: TRBV20-1
J gene: TRBJ1-5
clone size: many
CDR3 protein: CSARFRDLGPQHF
CDR3 DNA: TGCAGTGCTAGATTCCGGGACCTGGGGCCCCAGCATTTT

CDR3 length: 16
D gene: TRBD2
V gene: TRBV4-2
J gene: TRBJ2-7
clone size: many
CDR3 protein: CASSQVRSGRAYEQYF
CDR3 DNA: TGTGCCAGCAGCCAAGTCAGGAGCGGGAGAGCCTACGAGCAGTACTTC

CDR3 length: 16
D gene: .
V gene: TRBV9
J gene: TRBJ2-2
clone size: many
CDR3 protein: CASSLPKGINTGELFF
CDR3 DNA: TGTGCCAGCAGCCTCCCAAAGGGGATTAACACCGGGGAGCTGTTTTTT

CDR3 length: 15
D gene: .
V gene: TRBV5-6
J gene: TRBJ1-2
clone size: .
CDR3 protein: CASSLKGPSNYGYTF
CDR3 DNA: TGTGCCAGCAGCTTGAAGGGACCGTCAAACTATGGCTACACCTTC

CDR3 length: 14
D gene: TRBD1
V gene: TRBV5-1
J gene: TRBJ2-5
clone size: .
CDR3 protein: CASSRDSREETQYF
CDR3 DNA: TGCGCCAGCAGCCGGGACAGCCGTGAAGAGACCCAGTACTTC

CDR3 length: 14
D gene: .
V gene: TRBV3-1
J gene: TRBJ1-1
clone size: few
CDR3 protein: CASSRRRGDTEAFF
CDR3 DNA: TGTGCCAGCAGCCGACGACGGGGGGACACTGAAGCTTTCTTT

CDR3 length: 13
D gene: .
V gene: TRBV20-1
J gene: TRBJ2-7
clone size: few
CDR3 protein: CSARVSLYYEQYF
CDR3 DNA: TGCAGTGCTAGAGTATCACTCTACTACGAGCAGTACTTC

CDR3 length: 15
D gene: TRBD2
V gene: TRBV11-2
J gene: TRBJ2-1
clone size: many
CDR3 protein: CASSLGLADYNEQFF
CDR3 DNA: TGTGCCAGCAGCCTGGGACTAGCGGACTACAATGAGCAGTTCTTC

CDR3 length: 11
D gene: .
V gene: TRBV7-6
J gene: TRBJ2-1
clone size: many
CDR3 protein: CASSLERELFF
CDR3 DNA: TGTGCCAGCAGCTTAGAGAGGGAGTTGTTCTTC